One sample yielded the 2 T cell receptor beta chains listed below, sequenced in a study of blood T cell repertoires in COVID-19. Assay: immunoSEQ multiplex PCR; the TCRdb copy retains only in-frame clones and omits some. Of about 180,000 clones in the sample, more than 75% were seen once. Sequenced: peripheral blood. These receptor sequences come from a woman aged 70 to 79 with acute or convalescent COVID-19.

The chain links TRBV7-9 to TRBJ1-1; D is uncertain. The CDR3 spans 15 residues. Between the trimmed V and J ends, which lost 1 base and 0 bases, there was a span of 9 bases. From germline, CDR1 is SEHNR and CDR2 FQNEAQ (reference sequence). DNA for the CDR3: TGTGCCAGCAGCTTAGTTGACACGTTGAACACTGAAGCTTTCTTT. Protein product: CASSLVDTLNTEAFF.

The rearrangement links TRBV5-1 to TRBJ2-5; the match to TRBD2 covers 16 bases. With 4 bases clipped from V and 4 bases from J, the junction kept 4 bases outside the gene matches. The germline gives CDR1 SGHRS, CDR2 YFSETQ. This CDR3 is built from 16 residues. CDR3 DNA sequence: TGCGCCAGCAGCCCCGGGACTAGCGGGGGGGCAGAGACCCAGTACTTC. Amino acids: CASSPGTSGGAETQYF.